These 3 T cell receptor beta chains were sequenced from one sample in a study of read filtering for tumor transcriptome and immune sequencing. From about 0.4 ug of RNA, a library with molecular barcoded alpha/delta and beta/gamma adaptors was made. TCRdb redid the calling of the reads with MiXCR, one entry per CDR3 protein. Among 75,000 to 90,000 distinct CDR3 sequences listed, roughly an eighth were seen once. The sample comprised a population of CD138-negative cells sorted from bone marrow. Source of these receptors: a donor at least 40 years old with multiple myeloma.

The chain employs TRBV25-1 and TRBJ2-2, with TRBD2 matching 13 bases. Losses at the gene ends were 8 bases for V and 7 bases for J; bases not matched to a gene: 10. CDR1 is MGHDK, CDR2 SYGVNS, per germline. CDR3 length: 16 amino acids. This CDR3 reads CASYPGTSGTVGELFF. The DNA for the CDR3 is TGTGCCAGCTATCCAGGGACTAGCGGGACGGTCGGGGAGCTGTTTTTT.

This clonotype appeared many times. In DNA, the CDR3 is TGTGCCAGCAGTTACCGGTGGACCTACAATGAGCAGTTCTTC. Translation: CASSYRWTYNEQFF. The rearrangement links TRBV6-5 to TRBJ2-1; D is uncertain. The CDR3 is 14 amino acids. Germline V gene sequence: CDR1 MNHEY, CDR2 SVGAGI. Trimming removed 2 bases at V and 2 bases at J, with 7 bases between.

This clonotype came up many times. The chain links TRBV7-4 to TRBJ1-1; no clear D gene. Germline assignment: CDR1 SGHVT and CDR2 SQSDAQ. The CDR3 is 12 residues long. The V gene lost 0 bases and the J gene lost 6 bases, with 5 bases spanning the gap. The chain's CDR3 is CASSLADSEAFF. Here the CDR3 DNA reads TGTGCCAGCAGCTTAGCCGATTCTGAAGCTTTCTTT.